Each of the 10 T cell receptor beta chains below was sequenced from the same sample in a study of low-dose radiotherapy and immunotherapy resistance in tumors. The sample's time point: after trial treatment. Treatment noted: LDRT plus nivolumab, ipilimumab, low-dose cyclophosphamide and aspirin (RACIN trial). TRAV- and TRBV-specific primers, spanning alpha and beta chains, primed first-strand cDNA. Over 20 PCR cycles, TCRs were amplified from a constant-region primer and V-primer adapter. TCRdb analysed the reads with MiXCR anew, one entry per CDR3 protein. The sample shows around 80,000 distinct CDR3 sequences, over 15% of them seen only once. The starting material was PBMCs, obtained after low-dose radiotherapy plus immunotherapy. These receptors originate from a male donor with prostate cancer.

The sample holds many counts of this clonotype. The chain combines TRBV7-8 with TRBJ1-1; 9 nucleotides align to TRBD1. Per the germline V gene, CDR1 is SGHVS and CDR2 is FQNEAQ. The junction had 7 bases not matched to a gene; V was cut back by 6 bases and J by 5 bases. There are 14 residues in the CDR3. CDR3 sequence (DNA): TGTGCCAGCAGTTATACAGGGGGCCGAACTGAAGCTTTCTTT. The encoded protein is CASSYTGGRTEAFF.

This clonotype was seen many times. J is TRBJ2-1 and V is TRBV7-9; tentative D call: TRBD2 (6 bases). V was cut by 2 bases and J by 0 bases, with 14 bases left in between. Germline V gene lookup returns CDR1 SEHNR and CDR2 FQNEAQ (reference sequence). The CDR3 runs 17 residues. The CDR3 coding sequence is TGTGCCAGCAGCTTATTTGCGGGATCGAGCTCCTACAATGAGCAGTTCTTC. Protein product: CASSLFAGSSSYNEQFF.

Of note for this clonotype: A read error may explain this, as a much larger clone is one base away. The chain combines TRBV7-9 with TRBJ1-2; D gene ambiguous. CDR1 and CDR2 (germline): SEHNR, FQNEAQ (reference sequence). Trimming left V 8 bases short and J 5 bases short, with 15 bases between. The CDR3 totals 13 residues. The CDR3 bases are TGTGCCAGCGGCTCCGGGGTCATATATGGCTACACCTTC. It yields the protein CASGSGVIYGYTF.

At least ten counts were recorded for this clonotype. The V and J genes are TRBV20-1 and TRBJ2-2, with D tentatively TRBD1 (6 bases). V lost 1 base and J lost 7, with 16 bases in between. This CDR3 region has 15 residues. Germline V gene sequence: CDR1 DFQATT, CDR2 SNEGSKA (reference sequence). In DNA form, the CDR3 reads TGCAGTGCTAGAGCCCCGACAGGAATAGGCGGGGAGCTGTTTTTT. Amino acids: CSARAPTGIGGELFF.

A remark on this clonotype: A far larger clone is one base from this, pointing to a likely read error. The chain carries TRBV28 and TRBJ2-1, with 9 bases identical to TRBD1. Germline trimming cut 6 bases from V and 10 bases from J; bases unmatched to any gene: 10. The CDR3 has 14 residues. Germline CDR1 is MDHEN and CDR2 is SYDVKM. The CDR3 reads CASRKGTGTYEQFF. In DNA form, the CDR3 reads TGTGCCAGCAGAAAAGGGACAGGGACCTACGAGCAGTTCTTC.

Note on this clonotype: With only one base between it and a far larger clone, this is likely a read error. The rearrangement joins TRBV6-8 to TRBJ2-1, with no clear D. This CDR3 contains 16 residues. Germline loops: CDR1 MNHGY, CDR2 SAAAGT. Written as DNA, the CDR3 is TGTGTCAGCAGTTACCCGCCTCCTAGGAACTACAATGAGCAGTTCTTC. Its translation: CVSSYPPPRNYNEQFF.

The rearrangement links TRBV4-2 to TRBJ2-7; 10 bases align to TRBD2. The germline V gene has CDR1 LGHNA and CDR2 YNFKEQ. Trimming at V came to 0 bases and at J to 0 bases, leaving 5 bases not matched to a gene. This CDR3 is 17 amino acids long. The CDR3 is CASSQEGLASSSYEQYF. The CDR3 coding sequence is TGTGCCAGCAGCCAAGAGGGACTAGCGAGCTCCTCCTACGAGCAGTACTTC.

This clonotype was observed a handful of times. The V gene is TRBV28, the J gene TRBJ1-2; D may be TRBD1 (5 bases). The germline gives CDR1 MDHEN, CDR2 SYDVKM. With 7 bases removed from V and 3 bases from J, the gap between germline ends came to 15 bases. This CDR3 is 14 amino acids long. CDR3 region: CASTRTTSHYGYTF. CDR3 sequence (DNA): TGTGCCAGCACGCGGACAACCAGCCACTATGGCTACACCTTC.

This clonotype was seen ten or more times. The J gene is TRBJ2-7, the V gene TRBV7-6; 8 bases line up with TRBD2. J was trimmed by 4 bases and V by 1 base; bases with no gene match: 6. The germline gives CDR1 SGHVS, CDR2 FNYEAQ. The CDR3 extends over 15 amino acids. CDR3 sequence: CASSLDSREAYEQYF. The CDR3 nucleotides read TGTGCCAGCAGCTTAGATTCGCGGGAGGCGTACGAGCAGTACTTC.

Comments on this clonotype: A read error is likely here: a far larger clone is one base away. The rearrangement uses TRBV29-1 and TRBJ2-1; TRBD2 aligns across 8 bases. Germline-derived CDR1 and CDR2 are SQVTM and ANQGSEA. The ends lost 0 bases at V and 10 bases at J; junction bases unmatched: 14. There are 16 residues in the CDR3. The CDR3 region has the DNA TGCAGCGTTGAAGAGCAAGTTAGCGGGGCCTCCTACGAGCAGTTCTTC. Amino acid sequence: CSVEEQVSGASYEQFF.